The sequence of this TCR beta chain was determined in a study of blood T cell repertoires in COVID-19. Unmatched junction bases numbered 5, after V lost 6 bases and J lost 5 bases. Per the germline V gene, CDR1 is SNHLY and CDR2 is FYNNEI. This CDR3 region has 13 residues. Ages ranged from about 18 to 89 years, with residence in about two dozen US areas. Assay used: immunoSEQ multiplex PCR; TCRdb lists only in-frame clones, some missing. The sample records approximately 140,000 clones, approximately 86% being singletons. The clonotype was recovered from a woman aged 45-65 years who had recovered from COVID-19. The chain links TRBV2 to TRBJ2-3; the match to TRBD1 covers 7 bases. Sequenced sample: PBMCs or T cells enriched from blood (not recorded which). The DNA of the CDR3 is TGTGCCAGCAGCTCTTCAGGGGGAGATACGCAGTATTTT. This codes for CASSSSGGDTQYF. Full variable domain (rest looked up from reference TRBV2 and TRBJ2-3): EPEVTQTPSHQVTQMGQEVILRCVPISNHLYFYWYRQILGQKVEFLVSFYNNEISEKSEIFDDQFSVERPDGSNFTLKIRSTKLEDSAMYFCASSSSGGDTQYFGPGTRLTVL.